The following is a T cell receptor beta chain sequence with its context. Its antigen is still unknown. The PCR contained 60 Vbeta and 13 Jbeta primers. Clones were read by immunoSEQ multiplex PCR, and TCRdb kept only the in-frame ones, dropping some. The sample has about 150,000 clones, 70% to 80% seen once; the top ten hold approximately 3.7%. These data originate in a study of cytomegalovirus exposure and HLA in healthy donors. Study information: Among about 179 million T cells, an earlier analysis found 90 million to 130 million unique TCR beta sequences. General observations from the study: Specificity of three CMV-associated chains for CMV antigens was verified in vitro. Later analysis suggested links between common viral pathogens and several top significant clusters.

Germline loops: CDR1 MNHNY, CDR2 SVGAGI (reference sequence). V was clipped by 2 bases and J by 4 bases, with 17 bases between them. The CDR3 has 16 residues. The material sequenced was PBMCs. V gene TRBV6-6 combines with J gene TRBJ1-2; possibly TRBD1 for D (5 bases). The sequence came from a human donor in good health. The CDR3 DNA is TGTGCCAGCAGTTACGGGGCGGCAGAGGAGTTCTATGGCTACACCTTC. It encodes CASSYGAAEEFYGYTF.